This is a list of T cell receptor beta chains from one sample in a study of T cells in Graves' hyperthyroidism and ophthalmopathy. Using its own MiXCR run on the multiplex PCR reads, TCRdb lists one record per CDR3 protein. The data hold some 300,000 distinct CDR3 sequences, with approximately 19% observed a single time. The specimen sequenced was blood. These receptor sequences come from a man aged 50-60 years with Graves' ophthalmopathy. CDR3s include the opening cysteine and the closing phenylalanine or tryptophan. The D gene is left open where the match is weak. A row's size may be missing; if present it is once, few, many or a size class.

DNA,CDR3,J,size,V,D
TGTGCCAGCAGTCGCGGGACAGGGAATCCCGGGGAGCTGTTTTTT,CASSRGTGNPGELFF,TRBJ2-2,few,TRBV28,TRBD1
TGTGCCAGCTCACGGATCCTAGCGGGAGGGACCTACAATGAGCAGTTCTTC,CASSRILAGGTYNEQFF,TRBJ2-1,NA,TRBV18,TRBD2
TGCGCCAGCAGCTCCACCGGTCCTGAGGGAGAGACCCAGTACTTC,CASSSTGPEGETQYF,TRBJ2-5,few,TRBV5-1,NA
TGTGCCAGCAGCCAGGTTTCTTATCAAGAGACCCAGTACTTC,CASSQVSYQETQYF,TRBJ2-5,many,TRBV4-2,NA
TGTGCCAGCAGCTCCCAGGCGGGGGCAAACTCCGAGCAGTACTTC,CASSSQAGANSEQYF,TRBJ2-7,many,TRBV11-2,NA
TGTGCCAGCAGTGTAGCTAGCGGGAGAACAGATACGCAGTATTTT,CASSVASGRTDTQYF,TRBJ2-3,many,TRBV2,TRBD2
TGCAGTGCTAGTAGACTAGCGGGAGACGAGCAGTACTTC,CSASRLAGDEQYF,TRBJ2-7,many,TRBV20-1,TRBD2
TGCGGTGCTATCGACCTGGGACTAGCGGGATACAATGAGCAGTTCTTC,CGAIDLGLAGYNEQFF,TRBJ2-1,NA,TRBV20-1,TRBD2
TGTGCCAGCCGAATAGCGGGAGTAGGGGATACGCAGTATTTT,CASRIAGVGDTQYF,TRBJ2-3,many,TRBV28,TRBD2
TGTGCCAGCAGCGTCGGGGGAAGTCCTACTTCCTATGGCTACACCTTC,CASSVGGSPTSYGYTF,TRBJ1-2,NA,TRBV9,NA
TGTGCCAGCAGCCCCTCCCGGGTTGGAAACACCATATATTTT,CASSPSRVGNTIYF,TRBJ1-3,few,TRBV3-1,NA
TGTGCCAGCAGTTCCGGGACTCCGGGAGGCGAGCAGTACTTC,CASSSGTPGGEQYF,TRBJ2-7,NA,TRBV12-3/TRBV12-4,TRBD2
TGTGCCAGCACCAGGACAGGGCCAGGGAACATTCAGTACTTC,CASTRTGPGNIQYF,TRBJ2-4,NA,TRBV3-1,TRBD1
TGTGCCAGCAGTTTCCCCGCCGGGGGGGAAAAAGAGACCCAGTACTTC,CASSFPAGGEKETQYF,TRBJ2-5,few,TRBV6-1,TRBD2
TGTGCCAGCAGCCCTGACAAGGCAGATACGCAGTATTTT,CASSPDKADTQYF,TRBJ2-3,few,TRBV7-3,NA
TGTGCCAGCAGCACAGGGGTTACTTCTGGAAACACCATATATTTT,CASSTGVTSGNTIYF,TRBJ1-3,NA,TRBV6-1,TRBD1
TGTGCCAGTAGTATCGGACGGCCGGGGGAAAAACTGTTTTTT,CASSIGRPGEKLFF,TRBJ1-4,once,TRBV19,NA
TGTGCCGGAACTTCCATAGGGGGTTCTAATTCACCCCTCCACTTT,CAGTSIGGSNSPLHF,TRBJ1-6,few,TRBV30,NA
TGTGCCAGCACCCCTACGGAAAAACTGTTTTTT,CASTPTEKLFF,TRBJ1-4,few,TRBV7-9,NA
TGCAGTGCGCGACGTTGGGACTCGAGCTACGAGCAGTACTTC,CSARRWDSSYEQYF,TRBJ2-7,many,TRBV20-1,NA
TGTGCCAGCAGCTTGACAGGGGCCGGGGGTGAAAAACTGTTTTTT,CASSLTGAGGEKLFF,TRBJ1-4,few,TRBV7-9,TRBD1
TGTGCCAGCAGCCCGGGGTTCGGGACAGCCTACGAGCAGTACTTC,CASSPGFGTAYEQYF,TRBJ2-7,NA,TRBV14,TRBD1
TGCGCCAGCAGACAGGGCTCCTACGAGCAGTACTTC,CASRQGSYEQYF,TRBJ2-7,few,TRBV10-2,NA
TGTGCCAGTAGTCTGACTAGCGGGATAGGTTACAATGAGCAGTTCTTC,CASSLTSGIGYNEQFF,TRBJ2-1,NA,TRBV19,TRBD2
TGCGCCAGCAGTGAGGCAGGGGGCGCGAATACGCAGTATTTT,CASSEAGGANTQYF,TRBJ2-3,NA,TRBV10-1,TRBD1
TGTGCCAGCAGCCAAGATCTTAGCGGGAGTCCTAATACGCAGTATTTT,CASSQDLSGSPNTQYF,TRBJ2-3,many,TRBV3-1,TRBD2
TGCAGCGTTGAAAAAGACGCGGGAAACACCATATATTTT,CSVEKDAGNTIYF,TRBJ1-3,NA,TRBV29-1,NA
TGCAGTGCTAGGACAGCGGGAGGGAACTACGAGCAGTACTTC,CSARTAGGNYEQYF,TRBJ2-7,many,TRBV20-1,TRBD2
TGTGCCAGCAGCTTAGTGACAGGCACTGAAGCTTTCTTT,CASSLVTGTEAFF,TRBJ1-1,many,TRBV7-2,NA
TGTGCCAGCAGTCCCGAGGAGGTCTTGGTGGGGCAGTTCTTC,CASSPEEVLVGQFF,TRBJ2-1,few,TRBV6-1,NA
TGTGCCACCAGAACCGACACTGAAGCTTTCTTT,CATRTDTEAFF,TRBJ1-1,many,TRBV28,NA
TGCGCCAGCAGTGGGACAGGGGGGAACAATGAGCAGTTCTTC,CASSGTGGNNEQFF,TRBJ2-1,many,TRBV5-1,TRBD1
TGTGCCAGCAGCTCCCACCCTAGCAGCGCCTACAATGAGCAGTTCTTC,CASSSHPSSAYNEQFF,TRBJ2-1,many,TRBV9,NA
TGTGCCAGCAGTAAACGAACTAGTAAGCAGTTCTTC,CASSKRTSKQFF,TRBJ2-1,NA,TRBV2,NA
TGCGCCAGCAGCTTGGTCGGACCCGGGGAGCTGTTTTTT,CASSLVGPGELFF,TRBJ2-2,NA,TRBV5-1,NA
TGTGCCAGCAGCCCCGCCGGACTAGCGGGATCCGGGGAGCTGTTTTTT,CASSPAGLAGSGELFF,TRBJ2-2,NA,TRBV7-9,TRBD2
TGTGCCTGGTACCGGGACAGGGTAATAGACTATGGCTACACCTTC,CAWYRDRVIDYGYTF,TRBJ1-2,NA,TRBV30,TRBD1
TGTGCCAGCAGTTTACACCTCCCGGGGACCGGGGAGCTGTTTTTT,CASSLHLPGTGELFF,TRBJ2-2,many,TRBV12-3/TRBV12-4,NA
TGTGCCAGCAGTGAACTCGGGACAGCTACAATTCAGTACTTC,CASSELGTATIQYF,TRBJ2-4,many,TRBV12-3/TRBV12-4,TRBD1
TGTGCCAGCACCTTGTTCCGGGGGGAGCCCCAGCATTTT,CASTLFRGEPQHF,TRBJ1-5,many,TRBV6-2/TRBV6-3,NA
TGTGCCAGCGGAACTCGTTCTGAGCAGTTCTTC,CASGTRSEQFF,TRBJ2-1,many,TRBV28,NA
TGTGCCAGCAGCTTCTTCGGGAGCACCGGGGAGCTGTTTTTT,CASSFFGSTGELFF,TRBJ2-2,many,TRBV11-2,NA
TGTGCCAGCAGCTTATACGACGGAAGCAATCAGCCCCAGCATTTT,CASSLYDGSNQPQHF,TRBJ1-5,few,TRBV7-2,NA
TGTGCCAGCAGTCCCGGGAGCCCGAGGGCAGATACGCAGTATTTT,CASSPGSPRADTQYF,TRBJ2-3,NA,TRBV28,NA
TGTGCCAGCAGTGACCGGGAGAGCGGGGAGCTGTTTTTT,CASSDRESGELFF,TRBJ2-2,few,TRBV6-1,NA
TGTGCCAGCCAACAGAGTAGCAATCAGCCCCAGCATTTT,CASQQSSNQPQHF,TRBJ1-5,many,TRBV6-2/TRBV6-3,NA
TGTGCCAGTAGTAAGGAGACAGCGTATGGCTACACCTTC,CASSKETAYGYTF,TRBJ1-2,once,TRBV19,NA
TGTGCCAGCAGCGTCCCATCAGAACGCGGGGAGCTGTTTTTT,CASSVPSERGELFF,TRBJ2-2,many,TRBV9,NA
TGTGCCAGCACCGGGGAACTGACTGAAGCTTTCTTT,CASTGELTEAFF,TRBJ1-1,many,TRBV2,NA
TGTGCCAGCAGCCCCCGCGGGGGGGGGGCTGAGCAGTTCTTC,CASSPRGGGAEQFF,TRBJ2-1,NA,TRBV7-3,TRBD2
TGCAGTGCTGAACCCGGGGACAGTGGAAACACCATATATTTT,CSAEPGDSGNTIYF,TRBJ1-3,few,TRBV20-1,TRBD1
TGTGCCAGCAGCCTTAGGGACAGGGCGTCCAACAATGAGCAGTACTTC,CASSLRDRASNNEQYF,TRBJ2-7,NA,TRBV9,TRBD1
TGTGCCAGTAGGGGAGGACATCAGCCCCAGCATTTT,CASRGGHQPQHF,TRBJ1-5,few,TRBV19,NA
TGTGCCAGCAGGCGACAGGGCCAACCTGAAGCTTTCTTT,CASRRQGQPEAFF,TRBJ1-1,NA,TRBV28,TRBD1
TGCAGTGCTAGTCTCTGGCTTCCGACCGACGTGTACCAAGAGACCCAGTACTTC,CSASLWLPTDVYQETQYF,TRBJ2-5,many,TRBV20-1,NA
TGTGCCAGTGAGACAGATACGCAGTGTTTT,CASETDTQCF,TRBJ2-3,few,TRBV2,NA